The clone carrying this T cell receptor (beta chain) came up many times. Its antigen is currently unknown. These data originate in a study of blood T cells in healthy people across ages. Primers used in a second PCR of roughly 6 to 12 cycles were a sample-barcoded 5' primer and a J-beta primer mix. Each CDR3 protein gets one entry after TCRdb re-called the 5' RACE reads with MiXCR. The sample lists under 950,000 distinct CDR3 sequences; 22% were seen once. General study results and limits: Roughly linearly, TCR beta diversity per million T cells fell as age increased.

Sequencing was performed on blood. The receptor comes from a man between 70 and 80 years old in good health.

CDR3 sequence (DNA): TGTGCCAGCAGACTCACGACAGGGGCCCCTTCCAATGAGCAGTTCTTC. It encodes CASRLTTGAPSNEQFF. The chain couples TRBV12-3 or TRBV12-4 to TRBJ2-1, with 8 bases identical to TRBD1. CDR3 length equals 16 residues. With V trimmed by 6 bases and J by 6 bases, 13 bases remained unmatched.